Listed below are T cell receptor beta chains from one sample, sequenced in a study of blood T cell repertoires in COVID-19. TCRdb's copy holds only in-frame clones and misses some; the assay was immunoSEQ multiplex PCR. The sample holds approximately 160,000 clones, around 82% seen once. The sequenced material came from PBMCs or T cells enriched from blood (not recorded which). All receptors come from a woman in her forties or fifties in a cohort exposed to, infected with or recovered from COVID-19 (not recorded which). The CDR3 runs from the conserved cysteine through the conserved F or W. The order of the fields is V gene, clone size, CDR3 length, CDR3 protein. Size is omitted from some rows. Given values are once, few, many or a class for expanded clones.

>TRBV6-2/TRBV6-3|-|12
CASSSVNTEAFF
>TRBV19|-|14
CASSIGPGNTEAFF
>TRBV21-1|-|17
CASNPVHIGSNTGELFF
>TRBV4-1|-|17
CASSLTPQLAASYEQYF
>TRBV12-5|-|19
CASGPRPLTAALSYNEQFF
>TRBV18|few|15
CASSPPERGSGEQYF
>TRBV6-2/TRBV6-3|-|17
CASSYLGPGGRTGELFF
>TRBV27|-|10
CASSPLEQFF
>TRBV6-1|once|16
CASSGRSGLLFVEQFF
>TRBV7-3|-|15
CASSSSQGYLDTQYF
>TRBV18|-|15
CASSPGLAGTYEQYF
>TRBV27|-|14
CASSFGQGFTEAFF
>TRBV25-1|few|15
CASSEFRRGQPVAFF
>TRBV5-5|few|14
CASSLAGEDYGYTF
>TRBV7-2|-|15
CASSSGQGASYEQYF
>TRBV18|once|14
CASSPTGNNQPQHF
>TRBV9|-|18
CASSPRGGDGYSGNTIYF
>TRBV12-3/TRBV12-4|-|13
CASESGRGNTIYF
>TRBV12-3/TRBV12-4|-|13
CASSPARQETQYF
>TRBV19|few|12
CASSIGAGEQYF
>TRBV28|-|14
CASSGRSVRHEQYF
>TRBV5-1|few|14
CASSSGTSGYEQYF
>TRBV18|-|14
CASSPPAQGYGYTF
>TRBV7-2|-|13
CASSSSAGFQQYF
>TRBV7-8|-|14
CASSPGQTDQPQHF
>TRBV2|-|14
CASSDQGAWDEQFF
>TRBV9|-|15
CASSSMAGGNQPQHF
>TRBV10-2|-|14
CASRDSYSNQPQHF
>TRBV2|-|16
CASSARGTTFNYGYTF